These 29 T cell receptor beta chains came from one sample sequenced in a study of T cell repertoires in cytomegalovirus infection. Using its own MiXCR run on the reads, TCRdb lists one record per CDR3 protein. The sample lists around 450,000 distinct CDR3 sequences; roughly a third were seen once. Specimen: PBMCs. These receptors were collected from a human donor in good health (CMV status not recorded). Some clones in this sample may be carry-over from other donors' samples.

The sample holds a few counts of this clonotype. The rearrangement uses TRBV19 and TRBJ1-5, with D uncertain. Germline loops: CDR1 LNHDA, CDR2 SQIVND (reference sequence). There are 15 residues in the CDR3. Trimming removed 2 bases from V and 3 bases from J, with 11 bases in between. CDR3 loop: CASSIKPDYNQPQHF. The DNA of the CDR3 is TGTGCCAGTAGTATAAAGCCGGACTACAATCAGCCCCAGCATTTT.

This clonotype was picked up a small number of times. The genes are TRBV5-4 and TRBJ2-3; D is possibly TRBD2 (5 bases). The CDR3 has 13 residues. The V end lost 6 bases, the J end lost 4 bases, and 12 bases lay between the germline ends. Germline V gene sequence: CDR1 SGHNT, CDR2 YYREEE (reference sequence). The CDR3 DNA is TGTGCCAGCACCCGCTCACTAGCAGATACGCAGTATTTT. Residues: CASTRSLADTQYF. Together with reference TRBV5-4 and TRBJ2-3, the CDR3 gives the full variable domain: ETGVTQSPTHLIKTRGQQVTLRCSSQSGHNTVSWYQQALGQGPQFIFQYYREEENGRGNFPPRFSGLQFPNYSSELNVNALELDDSALYLCASTRSLADTQYFGPGTRLTVL.

Ten or more counts support this clonotype. This chain uses TRBV7-2 with TRBJ1-6; the D is unclear. Germline values: CDR1 SGHTA, CDR2 FQGNSA. The length of the CDR3 is 16 residues. V gave up 1 base and J gave up 0 bases, with 7 bases separating them. This chain's CDR3 is CASSLDPSSYNSPLHF. CDR3 bases: TGTGCCAGCAGCTTAGACCCGAGCTCCTATAATTCACCCCTCCACTTT.

The genes are TRBV25-1 and TRBJ1-2, with D tentatively TRBD1 (6 bases). Germline assignment: CDR1 MGHDK and CDR2 SYGVNS. The CDR3 loop spans 14 amino acids. Deletions cut 1 base from V and 9 bases from J, with 15 bases between. Here the CDR3 DNA reads TGTGCCAGCAGTGAATCGGGGCAGGGGACTCGCTACACCTTC. The encoded protein is CASSESGQGTRYTF.

Turning to this clonotype: A much more abundant neighbour one base away suggests this may be a read error. This rearrangement joins TRBV7-2 to TRBJ2-2; D ambiguous. Germline CDR1 SGHTA, CDR2 FQGNSA. This CDR3 has 14 residues. CDR3 bases: TGTGTCAGCAGCTTACGTCAACACACCGGGGAGCTGTTTTTT. It encodes CVSSLRQHTGELFF.

This clonotype appeared a few times. The chain employs TRBV7-2 and TRBJ2-3; D may be TRBD2 (5 bases). The V end lost 0 bases, the J end lost 10 bases, and 26 bases lay between the germline ends. The CDR3 is 18 residues long. The germline V gene has CDR1 SGHTA and CDR2 FQGNSA. CDR3 DNA sequence: TGTGCCAGCAGCTTAGCTGCGCCTAGGAATTGGTACCAGGAGGCGCAGTATTTT. Translating it yields CASSLAAPRNWYQEAQYF.

The V call is TRBV7-2, the J call TRBJ2-1, with D possibly being TRBD1 (6 bases). V shed 5 bases and J shed 7 bases, with 21 bases lying between them. The CDR3 has 16 amino acids. CDR1 SGHTA and CDR2 FQGNSA come from the germline V gene. The CDR3 protein is CASSGRGGPRSNEQFF. CDR3 coding DNA: TGTGCCAGCAGCGGACGAGGGGGACCCCGATCTAATGAGCAGTTCTTC.

This clonotype is a singleton in its sample. V and J are TRBV7-9 and TRBJ2-3, with 8 bases fitting TRBD2. With V trimmed by 5 bases and J by 1 base, 5 bases remained unmatched. Germline values: CDR1 SEHNR, CDR2 FQNEAQ (reference sequence). The CDR3 length is 15 residues. The CDR3 DNA follows: TGTGCCAGCAGCCGATTAGCGGGGCGCACAGATACGCAGTATTTT. Protein sequence: CASSRLAGRTDTQYF.

Details on this clonotype: The missing conserved phenylalanine or tryptophan at the end of this CDR3 makes a read error likely. The DNA is omitted, as the CDR3 cannot be located on it reliably, and the CDR3 follows TCRdb's listing. The rearrangement links TRBV4-1 to TRBJ2-2; the DNA was not compared with TRBD2, the D call given in the table. Germline V gene sequence: CDR1 MGHRA, CDR2 YSYEKL. Ends included, the CDR3 has 17 residues. The CDR3 sequence: CSHSREGSGGADGELIV.

This clonotype was picked up many times. This rearrangement joins TRBV7-8 to TRBJ1-4, with 8 bases fitting TRBD1. There are 16 residues in the CDR3. Germline CDR1 SGHVS, CDR2 FQNEAQ. V was clipped by 3 bases and J by 4 bases; unmatched bases: 7. The DNA for the CDR3 is TGTGCCAGCAGCTTGAGGCAGGGGGCCTTTAATGAAAAACTGTTTTTT. It is translated as CASSLRQGAFNEKLFF. The full variable domain, its missing parts supplied by reference TRBV7-8 and TRBJ1-4, is GAGVSQSPRYKVAKRGQDVALRCDPISGHVSLFWYQQALGQGPEFLTYFQNEAQLDKSGLPSDRFFAERPEGSVSTLKIQRTQQEDSAVYLCASSLRQGAFNEKLFFGSGTQLSVL.

V usage is TRBV19 and J usage is TRBJ1-5; possibly TRBD1 for D (5 bases). CDR1 is LNHDA, CDR2 SQIVND, per germline (reference sequence). There are 15 residues in the CDR3. V was cut by 7 bases and J by 7 bases, with 20 bases left in between. The CDR3 region has the DNA TGTGCCAGTAAAAAGGACATTCAGGGACGGCAGCCCCAGCATTTT. Translated, it gives CASKKDIQGRQPQHF. The full variable domain, in which reference TRBV19 and TRBJ1-5 provide the parts outside the CDR3, is DGGITQSPKYLFRKEGQNVTLSCEQNLNHDAMYWYRQDPGQGLRLIYYSQIVNDFQKGDIAEGYSVSREKKESFPLTVTSAQKNPTAFYLCASKKDIQGRQPQHFGDGTRLSIL.

This clonotype is a singleton in its sample. This CDR3 is missing its conserved last phenylalanine or tryptophan, likely due to a read error. The rearrangement joins TRBV24-1 to TRBJ2-1; 10 bases agree with TRBD2. The CDR3 spans 17 residues. Germline values: CDR1 KGHDR, CDR2 SFDVKD. V gave up 3 bases and J gave up 0 bases; unmatched junction bases: 4. The CDR3 nucleotides read TGTGCCACCAGTGATACTAGCGGGGTTAGCTCCTACAATGAGCAGTTCTTA. It specifies CATSDTSGVSSYNEQFL.

This clonotype was counted ten times or more. The genes are TRBV28 and TRBJ2-7, with a tentative D call TRBD1 (6 bases). Germline V gives CDR1 MDHEN, CDR2 SYDVKM. CDR3 size: 15 residues. The V end was cut by 7 bases, the J end by 2 bases, with 18 bases between. The DNA of the CDR3 is TGTGCCAGCACCCCTCTGTTAGGGGACACCTACGAGCAGTACTTC. The encoded protein is CASTPLLGDTYEQYF.

In nucleotides, the CDR3 is TGTGCCACCAGTGACAGGGGGCCGTCGGGCTACACCTTC. As protein: CATSDRGPSGYTF. The V and J genes are TRBV24-1 and TRBJ1-2; 8 nucleotides line up with TRBD1. In germline, CDR1 is KGHDR, CDR2 SFDVKD. Trimming removed 4 bases from V and 8 bases from J; junction bases left unmatched: 5. The CDR3 length is 13 residues.

This clonotype was found many times. The rearrangement links TRBV7-2 to TRBJ2-1; 11 bases align to TRBD2. Germline lookup yields CDR1 SGHTA and CDR2 FQGNSA. The trim removed 5 bases at V and 6 bases at J, leaving 9 bases unmatched. This CDR3 is 16 amino acids long. CDR3 sequence (DNA): TGTGCCAGCAGCCCGAACGGACTAGCGGGTAGCAATGAGCAGTTCTTC. Its protein product is CASSPNGLAGSNEQFF.

V gene TRBV27 combines with J gene TRBJ2-7, with D perhaps matching TRBD1 (6 bases). The CDR3 spans 14 residues. V was clipped by 6 bases and J by 2 bases, with 14 bases between them. The germline V gene encodes CDR1 MNHEY and CDR2 SMNVEV (reference sequence). CDR3 bases: TGTGCCAGCAGGAGTAACAGGGCTACCTACGAGCAGTACTTC. Its translation: CASRSNRATYEQYF.

The chain uses TRBV29-1 and TRBJ2-7; 9 nucleotides match TRBD1. CDR1 SQVTM and CDR2 ANQGSEA come from the germline V gene. The CDR3 contains 16 residues. V shed 0 bases and J 0 bases; nucleotides not matched to a gene: 6. Written as DNA, the CDR3 is TGCAGCGTTGAAGATCTAGGGACAGGGAGCTCCTACGAGCAGTACTTC. It is translated as CSVEDLGTGSSYEQYF.

The rearrangement joins TRBV6-5 to TRBJ1-5; D gene uncertain. Germline V CDR1 and CDR2: MNHEY, SVGAGI. V was cut by 2 bases and J by 3 bases, with 5 bases left in between. The length of the CDR3 is 13 residues. The CDR3 here is CASSYRVNQPQHF. DNA of the CDR3: TGTGCCAGCAGTTACAGGGTCAATCAGCCCCAGCATTTT.

V and J are TRBV20-1 and TRBJ1-1; no clear D. Germline CDR1 reads DFQATT; CDR2 reads SNEGSKA (reference sequence). The CDR3 consists of 14 residues. V was trimmed by 6 bases and J by 0 bases, leaving 14 bases between them. The CDR3 is CSARPRGMNTEAFF. The CDR3 DNA reads TGCAGTGCCAGACCTCGGGGTATGAACACTGAAGCTTTCTTT.

In regard to this clonotype: An end of the junction differs from the germline gene, which may be a read error. The chain links TRBV19 to TRBJ2-7; 8 bases are a match to TRBD1. The CDR3 covers 15 residues. Germline CDR1 LNHDA, CDR2 SQIVND (reference sequence). The CDR3 nucleotides read TGTGCCAGTAGTCCAACCCGGGACAGGTCCTCCGAGCAGTACTTC. This gives the protein CASSPTRDRSSEQYF.

This clonotype came up many times. This chain joins TRBV2 and TRBJ2-1, with 9 bases matching TRBD1. CDR1 and CDR2 from the germline V gene are SNHLY and FYNNEI. V was clipped by 6 bases and J by 5 bases; unmatched bases: 8. The CDR3 is 15 residues long. The CDR3 region has the DNA TGTGCCAGCAGAGAGGGACAGGGTGCGAACAATGAGCAGTTCTTC. It specifies CASREGQGANNEQFF.

The genes are TRBV30 and TRBJ1-4, with unresolved D. V lost 0 bases, J lost 5 bases, and 4 bases lay in between. Germline CDR1 and CDR2: GTSNPN and SVGIG (reference sequence). The CDR3 consists of 12 residues. DNA for the CDR3: TGTGCCTGGAGTGTACAGAATGAAAAACTGTTTTTT. This sequence encodes CAWSVQNEKLFF. Together with reference TRBV30 and TRBJ1-4, the CDR3 gives the full variable domain: SQTIHQWPATLVQPVGSPLSLECTVEGTSNPNLYWYRQAAGRGLQLLFYSVGIGQISSEVPQNLSASRPQDRQFILSSKKLLLSDSGFYLCAWSVQNEKLFFGSGTQLSVL.

CDR3 DNA: TGTGCCAGCAGCTGGGGTTTGACAGGATACTCCTACGAGCAGTACTTC. It translates to CASSWGLTGYSYEQYF. V usage is TRBV5-8 and J usage is TRBJ2-7; D perhaps matches TRBD1 (6 bases). CDR1 SGHTS and CDR2 YDEGEE come from the germline V gene. Between the trimmed V and J ends, which lost 3 bases and 0 bases, there was a span of 16 bases. The CDR3 is 16 amino acids.

This rearrangement joins TRBV15 to TRBJ1-5; 9 bases are a match to TRBD1. The junction had 7 bases not matched to a gene; V was cut back by 0 bases and J by 4 bases. Germline V gives CDR1 LNHNV, CDR2 YYDKDF (reference sequence). The CDR3 runs 17 residues. The CDR3 region has the DNA TGTGCCACCAGCAGAGATTTCACAGGGGGCGAAAATCAGCCCCAGCATTTT. Its protein product is CATSRDFTGGENQPQHF.

This clonotype turned up a few times. The chain uses TRBV14 and TRBJ1-2; D not resolved. The CDR3 length is 13 residues. The V end was cut by 4 bases, the J end by 0 bases, with 6 bases between. Germline CDR1 reads SGHDN; CDR2 reads FVKESK. The CDR3 nucleotides are TGTGCCAGCAGCCTTAGTACTAACTATGGCTACACCTTC. As protein: CASSLSTNYGYTF.

This clonotype was seen ten or more times. The CDR3 DNA follows: TGTGCCAGCAGCTTAGGGCTTGGGGGGGCTGAGCAGTTCTTC. It translates to CASSLGLGGAEQFF. J is TRBJ2-1 and V is TRBV7-2; a weak D match, TRBD2 (7 bases). The CDR3 has 14 residues. CDR1 SGHTA and CDR2 FQGNSA come from the germline V gene. Trimming shortened V by 1 base and J by 9 bases, and 13 bases separated the two germline ends. The complete variable domain, with remaining parts taken from reference TRBV7-2 and TRBJ2-1, reads GAGVSQSPSNKVTEKGKDVELRCDPISGHTALYWYRQSLGQGLEFLIYFQGNSAPDKSGLPSDRFSAERTGGSVSTLTIQRTQQEDSAVYLCASSLGLGGAEQFFGPGTRLTVL.

This clonotype was recorded many times. The CDR3 DNA reads TGTGCCAGCAGCCCGGAGGTCTGGACGGTACACAATGAGCAGTTCTTC. It is translated as CASSPEVWTVHNEQFF. The chain is built from TRBV7-2 and TRBJ2-1; a possible D gene is TRBD2 (5 bases). This CDR3 has 16 amino acids. The V gene's germline CDR1 is SGHTA and CDR2 FQGNSA. V lost 5 bases and J 5 bases, leaving 19 bases between the germline ends.

There are a few counts of this clonotype. This chain links TRBV5-6 with TRBJ1-1, with 9 positions matching TRBD1. CDR3 length equals 16 residues. From germline, CDR1 is SGHDT and CDR2 YYEEEE. Trimming at V came to 4 bases and at J to 2 bases, leaving 9 bases not matched to a gene. The DNA of the CDR3 is TGTGCCAGCAGCCCCGGGACAGGGTTCGGAAACACTGAAGCTTTCTTT. Its protein is CASSPGTGFGNTEAFF. The variable domain in full, completed from reference TRBV5-6 and TRBJ1-1, reads DAGVTQSPTHLIKTRGQQVTLRCSPKSGHDTVSWYQQALGQGPQFIFQYYEEEERQRGNFPDRFSGHQFPNYSSELNVNALLLGDSALYLCASSPGTGFGNTEAFFGQGTRLTVV.

J is TRBJ1-2 and V is TRBV6-5; unclear D gene. Trimming took off 0 bases at V and 4 bases at J, with 12 bases between the two ends. The CDR3 extends over 15 amino acids. From germline, CDR1 is MNHEY and CDR2 SVGAGI. CDR3 in amino acids: CASSYSGTLSYGYTF. The CDR3 DNA is TGTGCCAGCAGTTACTCCGGCACCCTGTCCTATGGCTACACCTTC.